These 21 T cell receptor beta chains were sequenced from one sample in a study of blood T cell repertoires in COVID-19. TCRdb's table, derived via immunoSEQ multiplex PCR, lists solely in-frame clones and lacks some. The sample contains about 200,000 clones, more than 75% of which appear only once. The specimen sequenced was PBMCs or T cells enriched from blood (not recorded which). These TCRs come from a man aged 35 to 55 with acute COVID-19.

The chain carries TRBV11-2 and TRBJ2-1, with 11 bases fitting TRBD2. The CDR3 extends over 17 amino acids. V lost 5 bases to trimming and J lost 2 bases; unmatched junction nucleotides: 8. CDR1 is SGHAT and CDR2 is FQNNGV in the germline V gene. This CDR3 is CASSIRLAGRTYNEQFF. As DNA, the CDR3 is TGTGCCAGCAGCATTCGACTAGCGGGAAGGACCTACAATGAGCAGTTCTTC.

Written as DNA, the CDR3 is TGTGCCAGCAGCTTAATTGGGAGGGATGGGACCCAGTACTTC. This translates into CASSLIGRDGTQYF. The V call is TRBV7-3, the J call TRBJ2-5, with TRBD2 matching over 7 bases. CDR3 length: 14 amino acids. CDR1 and CDR2 from the germline V gene are SGHTA and FQGTGA. Losses at the gene ends were 1 base for V and 7 bases for J; bases not matched to a gene: 6.

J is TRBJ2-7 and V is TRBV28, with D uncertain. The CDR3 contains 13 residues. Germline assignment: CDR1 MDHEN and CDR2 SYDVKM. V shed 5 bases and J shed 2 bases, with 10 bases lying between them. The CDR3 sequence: CASSLAAAYEQYF. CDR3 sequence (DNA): TGTGCCAGCAGTCTGGCGGCCGCCTACGAGCAGTACTTC.

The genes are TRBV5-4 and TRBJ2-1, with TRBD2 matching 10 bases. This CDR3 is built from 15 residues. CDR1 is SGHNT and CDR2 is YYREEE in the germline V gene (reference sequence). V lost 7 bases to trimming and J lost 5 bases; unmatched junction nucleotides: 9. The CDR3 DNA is TGTGCCAGCGGAGCGGGGGGGATGGGTCACAATGAGCAGTTCTTC. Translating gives CASGAGGMGHNEQFF.

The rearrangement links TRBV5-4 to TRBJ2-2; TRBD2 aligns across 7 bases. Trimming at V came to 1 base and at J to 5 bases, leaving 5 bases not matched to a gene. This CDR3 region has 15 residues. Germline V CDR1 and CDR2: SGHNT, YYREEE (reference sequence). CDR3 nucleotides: TGTGCCAGCAGCTTGTCGGGACTAAGGACCGGGGAGCTGTTTTTT. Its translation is CASSLSGLRTGELFF.

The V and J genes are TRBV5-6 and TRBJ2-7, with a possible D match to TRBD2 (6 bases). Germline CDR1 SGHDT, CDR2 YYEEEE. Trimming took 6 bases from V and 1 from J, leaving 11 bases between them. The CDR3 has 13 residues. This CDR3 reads CASIGGPSYEQYF. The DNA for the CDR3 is TGTGCCAGCATCGGGGGACCTTCCTACGAGCAGTACTTC.

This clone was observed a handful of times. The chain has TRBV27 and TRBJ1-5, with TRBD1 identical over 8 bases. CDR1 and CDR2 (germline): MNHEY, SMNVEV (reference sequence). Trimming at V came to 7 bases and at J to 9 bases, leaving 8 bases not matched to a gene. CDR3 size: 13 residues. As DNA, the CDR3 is TGTGCCAGCAAAATGACAGGGGCTTCGCCCCAGCATTTT. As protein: CASKMTGASPQHF.

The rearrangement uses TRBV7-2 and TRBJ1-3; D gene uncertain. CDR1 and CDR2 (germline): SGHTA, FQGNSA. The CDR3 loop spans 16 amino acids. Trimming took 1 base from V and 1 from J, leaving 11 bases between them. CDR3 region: CASSLGSALSGNTIYF. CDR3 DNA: TGTGCCAGCAGCTTAGGGTCAGCGCTTTCTGGAAACACCATATATTTT.

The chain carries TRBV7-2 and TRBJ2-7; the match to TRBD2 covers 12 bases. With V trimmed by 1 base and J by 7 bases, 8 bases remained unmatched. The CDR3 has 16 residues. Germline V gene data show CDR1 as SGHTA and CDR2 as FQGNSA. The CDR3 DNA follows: TGTGCCAGCAGCTTAGAACCGGGACTAGCGGGCGGGGAGCAGTACTTC. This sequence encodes CASSLEPGLAGGEQYF. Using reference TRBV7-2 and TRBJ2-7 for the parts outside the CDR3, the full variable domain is GAGVSQSPSNKVTEKGKDVELRCDPISGHTALYWYRQSLGQGLEFLIYFQGNSAPDKSGLPSDRFSAERTGGSVSTLTIQRTQQEDSAVYLCASSLEPGLAGGEQYFGPGTRLTVT.

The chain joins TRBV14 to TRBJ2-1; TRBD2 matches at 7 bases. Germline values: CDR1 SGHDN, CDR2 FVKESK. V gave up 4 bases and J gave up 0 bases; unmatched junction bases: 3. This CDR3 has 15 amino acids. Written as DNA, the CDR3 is TGTGCCAGCAGCCTATGGACTAGCTCCTACAATGAGCAGTTCTTC. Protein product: CASSLWTSSYNEQFF.

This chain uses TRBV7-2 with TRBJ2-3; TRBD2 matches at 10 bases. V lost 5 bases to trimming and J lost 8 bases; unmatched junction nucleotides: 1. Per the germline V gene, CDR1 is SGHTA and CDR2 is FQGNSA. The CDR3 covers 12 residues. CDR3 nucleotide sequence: TGTGCCAGCAGCCAGCGGGGGGGTACGCAGTATTTT. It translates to CASSQRGGTQYF.

The CDR3 nucleotides read TGCGCCAGCAGCTTACAGCCCTCGAACACTGAAGCTTTCTTT. As protein: CASSLQPSNTEAFF. V gene TRBV5-1 combines with J gene TRBJ1-1; D is uncertain. The CDR3 totals 14 residues. The V end lost 2 bases, the J end lost 1 base, and 9 bases lay between the germline ends. Germline values: CDR1 SGHRS, CDR2 YFSETQ.

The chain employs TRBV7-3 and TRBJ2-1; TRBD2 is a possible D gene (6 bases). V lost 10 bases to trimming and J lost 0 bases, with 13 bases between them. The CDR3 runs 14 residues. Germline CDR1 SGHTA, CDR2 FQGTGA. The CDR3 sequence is CATQPGLSYNEQFF. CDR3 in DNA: TGTGCCACCCAACCGGGACTCTCCTACAATGAGCAGTTCTTC.

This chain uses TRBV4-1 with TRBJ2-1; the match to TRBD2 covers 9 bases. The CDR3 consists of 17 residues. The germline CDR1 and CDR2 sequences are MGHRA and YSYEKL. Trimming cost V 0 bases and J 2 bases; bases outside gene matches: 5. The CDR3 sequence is CASSQDRTSAPYNEQFF. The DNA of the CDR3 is TGCGCCAGCAGCCAAGACAGGACTAGCGCACCCTACAATGAGCAGTTCTTC.

CDR3: CASSPPSGRDTGELFF. The DNA for the CDR3 is TGTGCCAGCTCACCCCCTAGCGGGAGAGACACCGGGGAGCTGTTTTTT. This chain connects TRBV18 to TRBJ2-2; 10 nucleotides line up with TRBD2. The germline gives CDR1 KGHSH, CDR2 LQKENI. The junction had 4 bases not matched to a gene; V was cut back by 3 bases and J by 3 bases. The CDR3 covers 16 residues.

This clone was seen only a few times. CDR3 coding DNA: TGTGCCATCAGTGAGAACAATCCCTACGAGCAGTACTTC. Translation gives CAISENNPYEQYF. The chain links TRBV10-3 to TRBJ2-7; D is ambiguous. The CDR3 length is 13 residues. CDR1 and CDR2 from the germline V gene are ENHRY and SYGVKD. Trimming removed 2 bases at V and 2 bases at J, with 7 bases between.

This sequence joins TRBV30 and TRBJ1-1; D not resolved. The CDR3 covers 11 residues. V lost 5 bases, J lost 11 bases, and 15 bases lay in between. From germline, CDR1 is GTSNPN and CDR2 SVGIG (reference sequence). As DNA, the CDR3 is TGTGCCTGGTCCGAACGGGGAGGGGCTTTCTTT. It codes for CAWSERGGAFF.

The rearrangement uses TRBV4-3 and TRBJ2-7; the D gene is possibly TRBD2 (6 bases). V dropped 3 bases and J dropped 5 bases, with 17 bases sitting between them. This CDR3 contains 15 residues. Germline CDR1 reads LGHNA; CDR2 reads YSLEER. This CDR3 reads CASSQGGTREDEQYF. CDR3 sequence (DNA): TGCGCCAGCAGCCAGGGAGGAACCAGGGAAGACGAGCAGTACTTC.

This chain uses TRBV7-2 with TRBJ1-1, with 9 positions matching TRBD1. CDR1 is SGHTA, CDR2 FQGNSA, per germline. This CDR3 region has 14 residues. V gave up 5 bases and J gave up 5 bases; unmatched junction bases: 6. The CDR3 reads CASSRGTGLTEAFF. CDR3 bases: TGTGCCAGCAGCCGGGGGACAGGGTTGACTGAAGCTTTCTTT. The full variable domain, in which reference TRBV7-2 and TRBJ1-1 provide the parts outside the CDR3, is GAGVSQSPSNKVTEKGKDVELRCDPISGHTALYWYRQSLGQGLEFLIYFQGNSAPDKSGLPSDRFSAERTGGSVSTLTIQRTQQEDSAVYLCASSRGTGLTEAFFGQGTRLTVV.

This CDR3 is CASRGSGRHGEQFF. In DNA, the CDR3 is TGTGCCAGCAGGGGTAGCGGGAGACACGGTGAGCAGTTCTTC. The rearrangement uses TRBV27 and TRBJ2-1, with 9 bases fitting TRBD2. The germline V gene has CDR1 MNHEY and CDR2 SMNVEV (reference sequence). V lost 6 bases, J lost 9 bases, and 9 bases stayed unmatched. This CDR3 has 14 amino acids.

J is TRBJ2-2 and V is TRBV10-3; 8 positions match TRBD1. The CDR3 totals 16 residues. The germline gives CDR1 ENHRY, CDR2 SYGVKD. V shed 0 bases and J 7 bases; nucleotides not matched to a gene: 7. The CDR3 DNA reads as TGTGCCATCAGTGAGTCGGAGGACAGGGCCGACGGGGAGCTGTTTTTT. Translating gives CAISESEDRADGELFF.